This T cell receptor (beta chain) comes out of a study of T-cell reconstitution after alpha-beta-depleted transplantation in children. Remarks on this clonotype: What it recognizes is unknown.

Study conclusions and caveats: Reportedly, roughly two months post-transplant, alpha-beta T cells arose from several hundred expanded graft clones. For some patients, TCRbeta diversity was high at day 60 because of recipient T cells and thymic progenitors that survived. When one year had passed after transplant, most T-cell counts and diversity came from newly produced T cells.

Trimming shortened V by 1 base and J by 6 bases, and 9 bases separated the two germline ends. The germline V gene encodes CDR1 KGHDR and CDR2 SFDVKD. The CDR3 is 14 residues long. The TCRbeta library incorporated unique molecular identifiers. TCRdb reprocessed the PCR reads via MiXCR and lists one record per CDR3 protein. The sample consists of hundreds of thousands of distinct CDR3 sequences, around 10% of them appearing once. The chain couples TRBV24-1 to TRBJ2-1; D gene uncertain. The origin of this receptor is a boy under two years old with acute myeloid leukemia, due to receive a stem cell transplant. The sample here was PBMCs, taken before TCRalphabeta/CD19-depleted stem cell transplant. DNA of the CDR3: TGTGCCACCAGTGATTTTACCACCACCAATGAGCAGTTCTTC. It codes for CATSDFTTTNEQFF.